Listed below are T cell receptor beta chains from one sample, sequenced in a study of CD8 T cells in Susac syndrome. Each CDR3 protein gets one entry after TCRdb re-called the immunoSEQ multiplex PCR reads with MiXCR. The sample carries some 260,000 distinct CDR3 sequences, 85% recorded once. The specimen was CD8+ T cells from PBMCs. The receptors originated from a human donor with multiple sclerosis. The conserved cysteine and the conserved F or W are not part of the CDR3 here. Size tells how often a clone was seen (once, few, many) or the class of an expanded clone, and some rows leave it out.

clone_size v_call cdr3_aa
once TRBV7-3 ASSLRRPTDTQY
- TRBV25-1 ASSEFGGSEQY
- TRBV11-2 ASSLDVSTDTQY
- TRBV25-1 ASSEGPAF
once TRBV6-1 ASSALRQGAQETQY
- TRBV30 AWSARTGATYEQY
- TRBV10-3 AISESGGNTEAF
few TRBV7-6 ASSLEGRDTEAF
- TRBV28 ASSLGTAGDEQF
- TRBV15 ATSADETRTDTSSTDTQY
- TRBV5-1 ASSPGTSGRTGELF
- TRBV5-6 ASRRGPTEAF
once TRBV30 AWSVDGPYEQY
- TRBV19 ASSSGAYSGNTIY
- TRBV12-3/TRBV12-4 ASSFTGNEQY
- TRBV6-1 ASNPGLGIYEQY
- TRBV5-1 ASSLVLAFGGAERNTEAF
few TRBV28 ASSKIRPGISYNSPLH
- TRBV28 ASSPGQDSTGELF
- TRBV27 ASSGDFYNEQF
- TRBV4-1 ASSLSDGGPYEQY
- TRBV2 ASSEMDFNTGELF
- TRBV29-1 SVGERRNTEAF
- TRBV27 ASSRNGEQY
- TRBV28 ASSPRQGPKYTEAF
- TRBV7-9 ASSLDGGPSYNEQF
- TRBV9 ASSVDREYEQY
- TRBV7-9 ASSLVGGREKDIQY
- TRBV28 ASSRTEGYSEQY
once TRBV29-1 SVEGGFWTNNEQF
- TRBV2 ASSDDRWSNQPQH
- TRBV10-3 AISESGGSKDTQY
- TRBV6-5 ASSYETGGGNEQF
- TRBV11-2 ASSLFSSGRAVEQF
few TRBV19 ASSPAPGANVLT
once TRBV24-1 ATSDLSGSGSYEQY
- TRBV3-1 ASSQERSGRETQY
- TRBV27 ASSPEGTPGELF
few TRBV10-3 AIGPPETQY
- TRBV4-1 ASSQDRNTEAF
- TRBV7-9 ASSPAIGTESYEQY
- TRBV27 ASWGLAPYNEQF
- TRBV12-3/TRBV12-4 ASRGTENTEAF
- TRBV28 ASSLGQQYYGYT
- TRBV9 ASSRTGSEQF